These 26 T cell receptor beta chains originate from one sample sequenced in a study of T cells in Graves' hyperthyroidism and ophthalmopathy. The investigators amplified TCR beta CDR3 regions from RNA transcripts. With the HTBI primer set, the TCR CDR3 went through a first round of RT-PCR. TCRdb reanalysed the multiplex PCR reads using MiXCR and keeps one entry per CDR3 protein. The repertoire holds a few hundred thousand distinct CDR3 sequences, with roughly 50% as singletons. Sequenced material: peripheral blood or thyroid tissue (not recorded which). The receptor set was obtained from a woman between 18 and 29 years old with Graves' hyperthyroidism.

This clonotype was seen many times. This rearrangement joins TRBV24-1 to TRBJ2-2; D call uncertain. The germline CDR1 and CDR2 sequences are KGHDR and SFDVKD. The CDR3 loop spans 13 amino acids. V lost 9 bases to trimming and J lost 7 bases, with 14 bases between them. This CDR3 is CATEGPRNGELFF. The DNA for the CDR3 is TGTGCCACCGAAGGACCAAGGAACGGGGAGCTGTTTTTT.

The CDR3 region has the DNA TGTGCCAGCAGCTACAGGACCGATCACTATGGCTACACCTTC. Its translation: CASSYRTDHYGYTF. The chain couples TRBV7-9 to TRBJ1-2; TRBD1 is a possible D gene (5 bases). This CDR3 is 14 amino acids long. In germline, CDR1 is SEHNR, CDR2 FQNEAQ (reference sequence). The V end was cut by 4 bases, the J end by 3 bases, with 12 bases between.

This clonotype appeared once. The chain joins TRBV24-1 to TRBJ2-3; TRBD1 matches at 7 bases. This CDR3 region has 17 residues. V lost 7 bases, J lost 2 bases, and 14 bases stayed unmatched. Germline V lookup: CDR1 KGHDR, CDR2 SFDVKD. The CDR3 spells CATRLPGQPRNTDTQYF. The CDR3 DNA reads as TGTGCCACCAGGCTTCCGGGACAGCCAAGAAACACAGATACGCAGTATTTT.

This clonotype has at least ten counts. This chain links TRBV7-8 with TRBJ1-1; D gene ambiguous. This CDR3 has 14 amino acids. V was clipped by 0 bases and J by 6 bases, with 11 bases between them. Germline V CDR1 and CDR2: SGHVS, FQNEAQ. The CDR3 loop is CASSLADYGAEAFF. CDR3 nucleotides: TGTGCCAGCAGCTTAGCGGATTACGGGGCTGAAGCTTTCTTT.

To note about this clonotype: This clone may be a read error of a much larger clone one base away. The chain uses TRBV7-3 and TRBJ1-6; D gene unclear. This CDR3 contains 15 residues. Trimming cost V 6 bases and J 5 bases, with 14 bases left between them. Per the germline V gene, CDR1 is SGHTA and CDR2 is FQGTGA. The CDR3 spells CASSSESVNNSPLHF. CDR3 in DNA: TGTGCCAGCAGTTCGGAGAGTGTGAATAATTCACCCCTCCACTTT. Based on the CDR3 plus reference TRBV7-3 and TRBJ1-6, the full variable domain is GAGVSQTPSNKVTEKGKYVELRCDPISGHTALYWYRQSLGQGPEFLIYFQGTGAADDSGLPNDRFFAVRPEGSVSTLKIQRTERGDSAVYLCASSSESVNNSPLHFGNGTRLTVT.

In this sample, this clonotype turned up a few times. The chain employs TRBV7-2 and TRBJ2-2, with TRBD1 identical over 9 bases. The CDR3 runs to 17 residues. CDR1 SGHTA and CDR2 FQGNSA come from the germline V gene. V lost 1 base to trimming and J lost 6 bases; unmatched junction nucleotides: 9. CDR3 coding DNA: TGTGCCAGCAGCTTAGGAGCCACAGGGGGCGCCGCCGGGGAGCTGTTTTTT. Its protein is CASSLGATGGAAGELFF.

CDR3 nucleotides: TGTGCCAGCAGCCAAGAGAGGGCCAGCTCCTACGAGCAGTACTTC. Protein product: CASSQERASSYEQYF. The rearrangement joins TRBV19 to TRBJ2-7, with a possible D match to TRBD2 (5 bases). Trimming removed 9 bases at V and 0 bases at J, with 18 bases between. Germline assignment: CDR1 LNHDA and CDR2 SQIVND (reference sequence). CDR3 size: 15 residues.

The gene calls are TRBV7-9 and TRBJ2-7; the match to TRBD1 covers 9 bases. CDR3 length: 15 amino acids. V lost 2 bases to trimming and J lost 7 bases; unmatched junction nucleotides: 9. The V gene's germline CDR1 is SEHNR and CDR2 FQNEAQ (reference sequence). CDR3 DNA sequence: TGTGCCAGCAGCTTATTGACAGGGGGATCGGGAGAGCAGTACTTC. It encodes CASSLLTGGSGEQYF.

J is TRBJ1-4 and V is TRBV11-2; possibly TRBD1 for D (6 bases). The germline gives CDR1 SGHAT, CDR2 FQNNGV. The CDR3 runs 13 residues. Trimming took off 5 bases at V and 8 bases at J, with 12 bases between the two ends. The CDR3 region is CASSRGGREKLFF. DNA of the CDR3: TGTGCCAGCAGCAGGGGGGGGCGCGAAAAACTGTTTTTT.

V gene TRBV29-1 combines with J gene TRBJ1-2, with TRBD1 matching 9 bases. V shed 6 bases, J shed 9 bases, and the junction held 11 bases outside the gene matches. The CDR3 totals 13 residues. CDR1 is SQVTM, CDR2 ANQGSEA, per germline. CDR3 residues: CSVVRDRVESYTF. The CDR3 DNA is TGCAGCGTAGTCCGGGACAGGGTCGAAAGCTACACCTTC.

The CDR3 region has the DNA TGTGCCAGCAGCTTTGGTAGCGGGGTTTCCTACGAGCAGTACTTC. It codes for CASSFGSGVSYEQYF. The V and J genes are TRBV25-1 and TRBJ2-7, with TRBD2 identical over 8 bases. The V and J ends lost 6 bases and 1 base, in that order; junction bases with no gene match: 8. The germline V gene has CDR1 MGHDK and CDR2 SYGVNS. The CDR3 runs to 15 residues.

The V gene is TRBV19, the J gene TRBJ1-1, with 9 nucleotides matching TRBD1. V shed 7 bases and J 5 bases; nucleotides not matched to a gene: 5. The CDR3 runs to 13 residues. Looked up from germline, CDR1 is LNHDA and CDR2 is SQIVND (reference sequence). The CDR3 DNA reads TGTGCCAGTACCGACAGGGGGTATACTGAAGCTTTCTTT. Encoded protein: CASTDRGYTEAFF.

The chain has TRBV2 and TRBJ1-4; TRBD1 is a possible D gene (6 bases). Germline loops: CDR1 SNHLY, CDR2 FYNNEI. V shed 6 bases and J shed 6 bases, with 14 bases lying between them. This CDR3 spans 14 amino acids. This chain's CDR3 is CASRGGLSDEKLFF. Written as DNA, the CDR3 is TGTGCCAGCAGAGGGGGACTGTCGGATGAAAAACTGTTTTTT.

In its sample, this clonotype was seen a few times. V usage is TRBV9 and J usage is TRBJ2-5, with a possible D match to TRBD2 (6 bases). Trimming took 3 bases from V and 6 from J, leaving 15 bases between them. CDR1 and CDR2 from the germline V gene are SGDLS and YYNGEE. The CDR3 covers 14 residues. The CDR3, as DNA: TGTGCCAGCAGCGGCCATCTCGGAGGGCAGACCCAGTACTTC. Translation: CASSGHLGGQTQYF.

This clonotype was detected only once. This sequence joins TRBV10-3 and TRBJ1-5, with D unclear. The V end lost 0 bases, the J end lost 1 base, and 10 bases lay between the germline ends. CDR3 length equals 16 residues. The germline V gene has CDR1 ENHRY and CDR2 SYGVKD. Here the CDR3 reads CAISESAVLSNQPQHF. For the CDR3, the DNA is TGTGCCATCAGTGAGTCTGCGGTACTGAGCAATCAGCCCCAGCATTTT.

There are many counts of this clonotype. The chain carries TRBV10-3 and TRBJ2-5; D assignment may be TRBD1 or TRBD2 (6 bases each). The ends were cut back, 3 bases at V and 9 bases at J, with 29 bases in the middle. The V gene's germline CDR1 is ENHRY and CDR2 SYGVKD. The CDR3 totals 18 residues. The chain's CDR3 is CAISELITRSGDTGAQYF. In nucleotides, the CDR3 is TGTGCCATCAGTGAATTGATCACTCGAAGTGGGGACACGGGGGCCCAGTACTTC.

This chain connects TRBV6-6 to TRBJ2-5; D could derive from TRBD1 or TRBD2 (6 bases each). Germline V gene lookup returns CDR1 MNHNY and CDR2 SVGAGI (reference sequence). The CDR3 is 15 residues long. Deletions cut 2 bases from V and 4 bases from J, with 14 bases between. CDR3 in amino acids: CASSYQGRKGETQYF. For the CDR3, the DNA is TGTGCCAGCAGTTACCAGGGGAGGAAGGGAGAGACCCAGTACTTC.

A remark on this clonotype: This may come from a read error, since a much larger clone is one base off. V is TRBV10-3 and J is TRBJ1-2; D might be TRBD1 (5 bases). V gave up 6 bases and J gave up 8 bases, with 13 bases separating them. The CDR3 runs 12 residues. Germline V lookup: CDR1 ENHRY, CDR2 SYGVKD. The chain's CDR3 is CAISVETGGYTF. The CDR3 bases are TGTGCCATCAGCGTGGAAACAGGAGGCTACACCTTC.

Ten or more counts support this clonotype. V gene TRBV24-1 combines with J gene TRBJ2-5; D gene unclear. The CDR3 extends over 11 amino acids. The V gene lost 4 bases and the J gene lost 5 bases, with 4 bases spanning the gap. The germline CDR1 and CDR2 sequences are KGHDR and SFDVKD. CDR3 sequence: CATSERETQYF. The CDR3 region has the DNA TGTGCCACCAGTGAAAGGGAGACCCAGTACTTC.

This clonotype turned up a few times. The chain combines TRBV15 with TRBJ2-7, with D tentatively TRBD1 (6 bases). Trimming took off 6 bases at V and 2 bases at J, with 17 bases between the two ends. The CDR3 is made up of 15 amino acids. Germline assignment: CDR1 LNHNV and CDR2 YYDKDF (reference sequence). Here the CDR3 reads CATSLIVQGTYEQYF. Written as DNA, the CDR3 is TGTGCCACCAGTCTCATTGTACAGGGAACCTACGAGCAGTACTTC.

Worth noting for this clonotype: A much larger clone lies one base from this, so it may be a read error. The genes are TRBV2 and TRBJ1-1, with D uncertain. Germline CDR1 SNHLY, CDR2 FYNNEI. V lost 6 bases, J lost 10 bases, and 15 bases lay in between. The CDR3 contains 12 residues. The CDR3: CASREKAVLAFF. The CDR3 DNA reads as TGTGCCAGCAGGGAGAAGGCGGTTTTAGCTTTCTTT.

The chain is built from TRBV7-9 and TRBJ1-1, with TRBD1 as a possible D gene (6 bases). The CDR3 totals 16 residues. Germline V lookup: CDR1 SEHNR, CDR2 FQNEAQ (reference sequence). Trimming shortened V by 5 bases and J by 3 bases, and 19 bases separated the two germline ends. The CDR3 is CASSPTTGRRDTEAFF. CDR3 in DNA: TGTGCCAGCAGCCCTACTACAGGGCGGCGTGACACTGAAGCTTTCTTT.

The chain links TRBV7-6 to TRBJ2-7; the D is unclear. Between the trimmed V and J ends, which lost 4 bases and 4 bases, there was a span of 23 bases. The CDR3 spans 17 residues. CDR1 SGHVS and CDR2 FNYEAQ come from the germline V gene. Written as DNA, the CDR3 is TGTGCCAGCAGCTCGACTCCCCGCCCTACCCTGGGTTACGAGCAGTACTTC. Its translation: CASSSTPRPTLGYEQYF.

This clonotype was recorded many times. This sequence joins TRBV9 and TRBJ2-6; D is unclear. Germline CDR1 is SGDLS and CDR2 is YYNGEE. V dropped 0 bases and J dropped 4 bases, with 5 bases sitting between them. The CDR3 consists of 14 residues. The CDR3 DNA follows: TGTGCCAGCAGCGTAGGGCCCGGGGCCAACGTCCTGACTTTC. Translated, it gives CASSVGPGANVLTF.

The V gene is TRBV7-2, the J gene TRBJ1-1; the D is unclear. Germline CDR1 and CDR2: SGHTA and FQGNSA. This CDR3 contains 14 residues. Trimming pared 6 bases from V and 1 base from J, leaving 12 bases between. This CDR3 reads CASSYGSRNTEAFF. DNA for the CDR3: TGTGCCAGCAGTTACGGCAGCCGGAACACTGAAGCTTTCTTT.

DNA for the CDR3: TGTGCCAGCAGCCCGGGACAGGGGGCGCTTAGTGGCTACACCTTC. It encodes CASSPGQGALSGYTF. The genes are TRBV4-2 and TRBJ1-2, with TRBD1 identical over 12 bases. This CDR3 comprises 15 residues. Germline-derived CDR1 and CDR2 are LGHNA and YNFKEQ. With V trimmed by 4 bases and J by 7 bases, 7 bases remained unmatched.